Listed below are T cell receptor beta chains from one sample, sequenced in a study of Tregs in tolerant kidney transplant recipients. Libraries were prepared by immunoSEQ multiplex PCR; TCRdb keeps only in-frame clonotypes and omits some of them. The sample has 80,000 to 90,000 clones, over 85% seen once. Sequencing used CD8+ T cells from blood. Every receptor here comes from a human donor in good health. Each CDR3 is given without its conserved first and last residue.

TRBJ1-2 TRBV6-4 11 ASSESEFYGYT
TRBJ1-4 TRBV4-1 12 ASSQVRTNEKLF
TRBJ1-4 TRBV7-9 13 ASSSTGGLNEKLF
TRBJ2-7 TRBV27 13 ASSYIGYSPYEQY
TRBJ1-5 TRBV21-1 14 ASSKVRTYLDQPQH
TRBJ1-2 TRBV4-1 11 ASSQDRDYGYT
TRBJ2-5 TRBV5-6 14 ASSLGSSGREETQY
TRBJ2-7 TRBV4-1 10 ASSPPSYEQY
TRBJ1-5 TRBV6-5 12 ASSAGYSNQPQH
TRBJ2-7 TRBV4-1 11 ASSQGGVGEQY
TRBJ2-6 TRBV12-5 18 ASGLGFRDRQSYGANVLT
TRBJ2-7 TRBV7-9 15 ASSLYSGRGLSYEQY
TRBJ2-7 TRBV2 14 ASSVYLAGEYYEQY
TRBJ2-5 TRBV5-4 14 ASSSSSGGYQETQY
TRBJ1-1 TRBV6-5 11 ASSYSARTEAF
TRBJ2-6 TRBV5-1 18 ASSFLTGTGNLYGANVLT
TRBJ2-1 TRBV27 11 ASSLGAYNEQF
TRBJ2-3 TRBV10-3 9 AIRGRDTQY
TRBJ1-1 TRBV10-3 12 AISVEGMLTEAF
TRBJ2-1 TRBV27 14 ASSPPQAGAYNEQF
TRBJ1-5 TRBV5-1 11 ASSLESNQPQH
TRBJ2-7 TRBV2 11 ASNRDLSYEQY
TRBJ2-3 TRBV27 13 ASSSPGQGSDTQY
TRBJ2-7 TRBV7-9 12 ASSSPGSSYEQY
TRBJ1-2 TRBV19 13 ASSIDPAGALGYT
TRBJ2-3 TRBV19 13 ASSDSGPRTDTQY
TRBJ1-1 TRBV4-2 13 ASSLDRAFGTEAF
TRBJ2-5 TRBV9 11 ASRGGRTETQY
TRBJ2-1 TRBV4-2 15 ASSRIHREGSYNEQF
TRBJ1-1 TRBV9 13 ASSPRGTVNTEAF
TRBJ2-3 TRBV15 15 ATSSDRLAGDTDTQY
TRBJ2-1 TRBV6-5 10 ASSYGAVEQF
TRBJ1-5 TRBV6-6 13 ASTPDRPSNQPQH
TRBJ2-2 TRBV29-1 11 SGLAENTGELF
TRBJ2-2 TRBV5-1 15 ASSLGLKGPGTGELF
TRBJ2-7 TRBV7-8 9 ASSPGYEQY
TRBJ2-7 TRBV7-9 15 ASSLGDGGSTSREQY
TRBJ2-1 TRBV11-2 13 ASSLEPASYNEQF
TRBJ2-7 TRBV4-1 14 ASSQPTSGRVYEQY